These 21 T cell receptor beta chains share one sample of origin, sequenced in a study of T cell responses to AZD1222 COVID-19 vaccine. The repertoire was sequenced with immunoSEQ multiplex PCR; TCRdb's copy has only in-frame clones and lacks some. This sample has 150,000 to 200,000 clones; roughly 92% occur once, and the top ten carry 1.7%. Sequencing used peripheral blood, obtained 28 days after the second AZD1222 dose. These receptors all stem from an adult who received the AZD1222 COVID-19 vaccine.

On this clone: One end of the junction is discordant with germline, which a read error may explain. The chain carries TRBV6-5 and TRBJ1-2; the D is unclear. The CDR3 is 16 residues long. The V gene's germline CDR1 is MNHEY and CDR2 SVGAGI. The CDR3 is CASSYSRTHNNYGYTF. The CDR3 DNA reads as TGTGCCAGCAGCTACTCTAGGACTCACAATAACTATGGCTACACCTTC.

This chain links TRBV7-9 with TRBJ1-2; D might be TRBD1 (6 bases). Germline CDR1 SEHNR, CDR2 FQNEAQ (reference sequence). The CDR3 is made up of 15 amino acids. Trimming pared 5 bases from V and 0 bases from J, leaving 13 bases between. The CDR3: CASSAPTGANYGYTF. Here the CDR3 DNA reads TGTGCCAGCAGCGCCCCGACAGGCGCTAACTATGGCTACACCTTC.

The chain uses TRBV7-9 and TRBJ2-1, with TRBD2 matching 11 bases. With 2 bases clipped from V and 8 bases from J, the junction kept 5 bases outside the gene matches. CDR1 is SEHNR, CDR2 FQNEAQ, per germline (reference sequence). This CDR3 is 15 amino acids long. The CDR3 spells CASSLILAGGHEQFF. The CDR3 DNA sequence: TGTGCCAGCAGCTTAATCTTAGCGGGGGGGCATGAGCAGTTCTTC.

CDR3 in DNA: TGTGCCAGCAGTGACTCCGGCCTATTACTGGGTACGCAGTATTTT. Amino acid sequence: CASSDSGLLLGTQYF. The chain links TRBV6-4 to TRBJ2-3, with D uncertain. CDR3 length: 15 amino acids. The germline gives CDR1 MRHNA, CDR2 SNTAGT. The V and J ends lost 0 bases and 8 bases respectively, with 15 bases between them.

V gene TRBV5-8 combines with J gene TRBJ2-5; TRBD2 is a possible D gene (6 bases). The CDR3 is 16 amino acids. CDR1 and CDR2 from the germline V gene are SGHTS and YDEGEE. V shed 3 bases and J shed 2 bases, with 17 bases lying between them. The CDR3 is CASSSITRGKQETQYF. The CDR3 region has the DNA TGTGCCAGCAGCTCCATAACCCGGGGGAAGCAAGAGACCCAGTACTTC.

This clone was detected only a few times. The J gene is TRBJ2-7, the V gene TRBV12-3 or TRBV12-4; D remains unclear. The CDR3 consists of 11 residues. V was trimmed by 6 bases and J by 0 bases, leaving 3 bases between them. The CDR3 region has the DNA TGTGCCAGCAGCGGCTCCTACGAGCAGTACTTC. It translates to CASSGSYEQYF.

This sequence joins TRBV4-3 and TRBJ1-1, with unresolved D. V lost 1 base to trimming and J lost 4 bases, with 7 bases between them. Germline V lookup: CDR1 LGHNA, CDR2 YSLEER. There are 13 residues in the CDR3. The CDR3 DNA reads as TGCGCCAGCAGCCAAGTTCTGAGCACTGAAGCTTTCTTT. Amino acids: CASSQVLSTEAFF.

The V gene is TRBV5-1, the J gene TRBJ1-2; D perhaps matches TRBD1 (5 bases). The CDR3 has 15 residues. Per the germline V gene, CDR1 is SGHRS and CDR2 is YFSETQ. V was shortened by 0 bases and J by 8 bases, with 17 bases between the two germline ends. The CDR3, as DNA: TGCGCCAGCAGCTTGGCAGGGAACAGTCTCGGAGGCTACACCTTC. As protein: CASSLAGNSLGGYTF.

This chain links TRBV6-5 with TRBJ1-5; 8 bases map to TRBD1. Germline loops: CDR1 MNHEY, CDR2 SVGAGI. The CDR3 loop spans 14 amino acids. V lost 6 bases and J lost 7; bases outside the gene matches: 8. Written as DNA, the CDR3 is TGTGCCAGCAGGGACAGGGAAGGGTACCAGCCCCAGCATTTT. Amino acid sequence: CASRDREGYQPQHF.

Written as DNA, the CDR3 is TGTGCCAGCAGTGGCCGGCAGGGGTTAGAATCCGGGGAGCTGTTTTTT. Its translation is CASSGRQGLESGELFF. V is TRBV2 and J is TRBJ2-2; D might be TRBD1 (6 bases). Between the trimmed V and J ends, which lost 4 bases and 6 bases, there was a span of 18 bases. The CDR3 loop spans 16 amino acids. Per the germline V gene, CDR1 is SNHLY and CDR2 is FYNNEI.

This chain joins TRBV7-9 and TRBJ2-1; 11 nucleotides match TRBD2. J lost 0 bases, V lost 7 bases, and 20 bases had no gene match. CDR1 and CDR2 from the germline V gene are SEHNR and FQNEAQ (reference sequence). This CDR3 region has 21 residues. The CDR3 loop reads CASTLPGGVAGGPGSYNEQFF. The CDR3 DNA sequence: TGTGCCAGCACCCTGCCGGGGGGGGTAGCGGGAGGGCCGGGCTCCTACAATGAGCAGTTCTTC.

CDR3 DNA sequence: TGTGCCAGCAGTCAAGGGGGGGAGGTAAAACTGTTTTTT. Amino acids: CASSQGGEVKLFF. The rearrangement uses TRBV28 and TRBJ1-4; tentatively, D is TRBD1 (6 bases). Germline V gene sequence: CDR1 MDHEN, CDR2 SYDVKM. The CDR3 covers 13 residues. V was shortened by 5 bases and J by 10 bases, with 14 bases between the two germline ends.

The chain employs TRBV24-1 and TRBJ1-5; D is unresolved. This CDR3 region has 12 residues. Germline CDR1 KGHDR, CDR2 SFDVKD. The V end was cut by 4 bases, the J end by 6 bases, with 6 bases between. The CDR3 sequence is CATSEPGQPQHF. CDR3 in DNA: TGTGCCACCAGTGAACCCGGTCAGCCCCAGCATTTT.

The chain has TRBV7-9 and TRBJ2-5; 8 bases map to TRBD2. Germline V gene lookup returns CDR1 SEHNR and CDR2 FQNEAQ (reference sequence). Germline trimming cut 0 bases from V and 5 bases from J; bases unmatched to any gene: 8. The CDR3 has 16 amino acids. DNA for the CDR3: TGTGCCAGCAGCTTAGCAACAAGCGGGAGTGGGGAGACCCAGTACTTC. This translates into CASSLATSGSGETQYF.

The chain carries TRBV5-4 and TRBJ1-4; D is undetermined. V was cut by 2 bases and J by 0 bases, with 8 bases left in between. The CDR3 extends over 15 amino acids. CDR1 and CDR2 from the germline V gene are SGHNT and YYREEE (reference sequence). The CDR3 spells CASSFLPTTNEKLFF. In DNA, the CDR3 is TGTGCCAGCAGCTTCTTGCCTACAACTAATGAAAAACTGTTTTTT.

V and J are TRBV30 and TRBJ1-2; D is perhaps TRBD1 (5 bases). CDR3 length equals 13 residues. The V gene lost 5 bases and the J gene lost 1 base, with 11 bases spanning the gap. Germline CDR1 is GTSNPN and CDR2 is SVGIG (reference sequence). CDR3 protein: CAWGGGYNYGYTF. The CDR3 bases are TGTGCCTGGGGCGGGGGGTATAACTATGGCTACACCTTC.

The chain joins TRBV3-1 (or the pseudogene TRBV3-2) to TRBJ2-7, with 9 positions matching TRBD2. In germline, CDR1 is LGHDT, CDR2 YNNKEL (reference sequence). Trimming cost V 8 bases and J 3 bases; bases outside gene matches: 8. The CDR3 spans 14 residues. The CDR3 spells CASSKTSGYYEQYF. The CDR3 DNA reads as TGTGCCAGCTCAAAGACTAGCGGATACTACGAGCAGTACTTC.

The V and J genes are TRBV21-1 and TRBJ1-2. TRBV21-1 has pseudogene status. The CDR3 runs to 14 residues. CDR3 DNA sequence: TGTGCCAGCAGCAAGGAAGCCTTTAACTATGGCTACACCTTC. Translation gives CASSKEAFNYGYTF.

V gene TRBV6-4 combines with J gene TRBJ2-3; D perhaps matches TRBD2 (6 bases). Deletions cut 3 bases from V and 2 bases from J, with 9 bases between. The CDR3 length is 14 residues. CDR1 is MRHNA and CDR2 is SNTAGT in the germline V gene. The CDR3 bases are TGTGCCAGCAGTGAACGGGACTTCACAGATACGCAGTATTTT. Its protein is CASSERDFTDTQYF.

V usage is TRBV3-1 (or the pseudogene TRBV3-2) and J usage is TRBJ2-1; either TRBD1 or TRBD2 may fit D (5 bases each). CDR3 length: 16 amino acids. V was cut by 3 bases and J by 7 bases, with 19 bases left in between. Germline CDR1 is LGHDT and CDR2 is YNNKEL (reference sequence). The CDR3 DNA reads TGTGCCAGCAGCCATATGAGGGGTTATCCCCTAAATGAGCAGTTCTTC. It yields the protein CASSHMRGYPLNEQFF.

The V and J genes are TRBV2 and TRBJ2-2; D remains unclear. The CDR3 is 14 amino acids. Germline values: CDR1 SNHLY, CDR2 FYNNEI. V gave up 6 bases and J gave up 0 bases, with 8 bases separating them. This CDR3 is CASRPGSNTGELFF. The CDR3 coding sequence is TGTGCCAGCAGGCCAGGTTCGAACACCGGGGAGCTGTTTTTT.